One sample yielded the 14 T cell receptor beta chains listed below, sequenced in a study of shared clonotypes between healthy human individuals (dated by TCRdb to 2020 to 2021). Libraries were prepared through the immunoSEQ multiplex PCR assay. As stored in TCRdb, this immuneACCESS dataset retains in-frame rearrangements with V and J assigned. A fraction of the clones does not appear; measured against another copy, unresolved V genes explain less than half of the discrepancy, and the remainder lacks a known reason. The sample data list some 980,000 clones, and approximately 80% of these were observed just once. About 1.5% of the sample goes to the ten largest clones. Material: memory CD4+ T cells sorted from blood. The cell subset or site label here, explained by the study, means: CD45RA-negative fraction. These TCRs come from a man aged 18 to 35 in good health.

This rearrangement joins TRBV6-5 to TRBJ2-7, with no clear D. The CDR3 has 13 amino acids. The germline V gene encodes CDR1 MNHEY and CDR2 SVGAGI. Trimming pared 0 bases from V and 2 bases from J, leaving 5 bases between. The chain's CDR3 is CASSYSRTYEQYF. In DNA, the CDR3 is TGTGCCAGCAGTTACTCGCGGACCTACGAGCAGTACTTC.

The chain combines TRBV10-3 with TRBJ2-6; D not certain. V was pared by 3 bases and J by 0 bases, with 6 bases between. CDR3 size: 15 residues. CDR1 ENHRY and CDR2 SYGVKD come from the germline V gene. The CDR3 bases are TGTGCCATCAGTGACATCATCTCTGGGGCCAACGTCCTGACTTTC. Its protein product is CAISDIISGANVLTF.

This clone was detected many times. J is TRBJ2-5 and V is TRBV6-6; D unresolved. CDR1 is MNHNY, CDR2 SVGAGI, per germline (reference sequence). V lost 4 bases, J lost 2 bases, and 8 bases lay in between. This CDR3 comprises 13 residues. CDR3 protein: CASSSTSQETQYF. DNA for the CDR3: TGTGCCAGCAGTTCGACCAGTCAAGAGACCCAGTACTTC.

This chain uses TRBV5-1 with TRBJ1-2; D may be TRBD1 (5 bases). V was shortened by 4 bases and J by 1 base, with 8 bases between the two germline ends. The germline V gene encodes CDR1 SGHRS and CDR2 YFSETQ. The CDR3 is made up of 13 amino acids. CDR3 in DNA: TGCGCCAGCAGCCGGGGCGGTAACTATGGCTACACCTTC. Residues: CASSRGGNYGYTF.

The CDR3 is CANSQGARGTDTQYF. The CDR3 nucleotides are TGTGCCAATTCACAGGGGGCGCGGGGCACAGATACGCAGTATTTT. This chain joins TRBV7-2 and TRBJ2-3; 9 bases are a match to TRBD1. This CDR3 is built from 15 residues. V was clipped by 10 bases and J by 1 base; unmatched bases: 9. Per the germline V gene, CDR1 is SGHTA and CDR2 is FQGNSA.

In this sample, this clone turned up many times. This sequence joins TRBV27 and TRBJ1-2; D gene uncertain. This CDR3 has 14 residues. Germline CDR1 is MNHEY and CDR2 is SMNVEV (reference sequence). V lost 3 bases and J lost 9, with 17 bases in between. CDR3 coding DNA: TGTGCCAGCAGTTTTGCGGGAGGAATCTCGCGCTACACCTTC. Protein product: CASSFAGGISRYTF.

This sequence joins TRBV10-3 and TRBJ1-2; 8 positions match TRBD1. V was pared by 6 bases and J by 7 bases, with 10 bases of the junction left unmatched. Germline V lookup: CDR1 ENHRY, CDR2 SYGVKD. This CDR3 is 14 amino acids long. For the CDR3, the DNA is TGTGCCATCAGCGCGAAAGGACAGGGCCTTGGCTACACCTTC. It specifies CAISAKGQGLGYTF.

The V gene is TRBV21-1, the J gene TRBJ2-3. TRBV21-1 corresponds to a pseudogene. The CDR3 is 19 amino acids. The CDR3 DNA is TGTGCCAGCAGCAAAGAAGGGATCTGGAGGGGGACTAGCACAGATACGCAGTATTTT. It codes for CASSKEGIWRGTSTDTQYF.

The V and J genes are TRBV27 and TRBJ1-1; D perhaps matches TRBD1 (5 bases). Between the trimmed V and J ends, which lost 8 bases and 8 bases, there was a span of 15 bases. Germline CDR1 is MNHEY and CDR2 is SMNVEV (reference sequence). This CDR3 contains 12 residues. The CDR3 here is CASAGMSGEAFF. Written as DNA, the CDR3 is TGTGCCAGCGCAGGGATGTCGGGCGAAGCTTTCTTT.

V usage is TRBV30 and J usage is TRBJ2-2, with 9 bases identical to TRBD2. Germline V gene data show CDR1 as GTSNPN and CDR2 as SVGIG (reference sequence). The J segment lost 3 bases and the V segment lost 5 bases, leaving 16 bases of the junction unmatched. This CDR3 has 18 amino acids. In DNA form, the CDR3 reads TGTGCCTGGGGAAGTCCTGAATCGGGACTAGCATACACCGGGGAGCTGTTTTTT. Translated, it gives CAWGSPESGLAYTGELFF.

Remarks on this clone: A much more abundant neighbour one base away suggests this may be a read error. The same CDR3 also results from other DNA sequences found in this sample. The chain recombines TRBV11-1 with TRBJ2-2; TRBD1 matches 11 bases. The CDR3 spans 16 residues. Germline CDR1 is SGHAT and CDR2 is FQDESV (reference sequence). The CDR3 DNA reads as TGTGCCAGCAGCCCGAGGGACAGGGGGAACACCGGGGAGTTGTTTTTT. Amino acids: CASSPRDRGNTGELFF.

This chain uses TRBV29-1 with TRBJ2-2; 7 bases match TRBD2. The V and J ends lost 6 bases and 6 bases, in that order; junction bases with no gene match: 10. The CDR3 is 14 residues long. CDR1 is SQVTM, CDR2 ANQGSEA, per germline. CDR3 region: CSVTSWGGAGELFF. CDR3 DNA sequence: TGCAGCGTCACGTCTTGGGGAGGGGCCGGGGAGCTGTTTTTT.

This clone was detected a few times. The V and J genes are TRBV4-3 and TRBJ2-3; 9 bases align to TRBD2. Unmatched junction bases numbered 1, after V lost 0 bases and J lost 0 bases. The germline V gene has CDR1 LGHNA and CDR2 YSLEER. The CDR3 is made up of 16 amino acids. CDR3 coding DNA: TGCGCCAGCAGCCAAGAAGCGGGAGGCAGCACAGATACGCAGTATTTT. It encodes CASSQEAGGSTDTQYF.

In this sample, this clone turned up once. V usage is TRBV5-4 and J usage is TRBJ2-1, with D perhaps matching TRBD2 (5 bases). The V gene lost 1 base and the J gene lost 5 bases, with 16 bases spanning the gap. CDR1 and CDR2 (germline): SGHNT, YYREEE (reference sequence). The CDR3 consists of 16 residues. CDR3 amino acids: CASSLRGQSIDNEQFF. CDR3 DNA: TGTGCCAGCAGCTTGCGGGGTCAATCAATTGACAATGAGCAGTTCTTC.